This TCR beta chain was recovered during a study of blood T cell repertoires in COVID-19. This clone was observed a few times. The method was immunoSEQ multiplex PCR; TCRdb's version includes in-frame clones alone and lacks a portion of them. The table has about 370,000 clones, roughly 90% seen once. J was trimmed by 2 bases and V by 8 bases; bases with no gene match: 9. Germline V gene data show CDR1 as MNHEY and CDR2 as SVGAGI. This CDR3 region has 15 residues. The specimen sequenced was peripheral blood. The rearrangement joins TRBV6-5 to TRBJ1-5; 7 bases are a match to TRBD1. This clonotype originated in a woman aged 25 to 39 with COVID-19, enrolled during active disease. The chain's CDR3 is CASVGLRGGNQPQHF. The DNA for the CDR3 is TGTGCCAGCGTCGGACTCAGGGGGGGCAATCAGCCCCAGCATTTT.